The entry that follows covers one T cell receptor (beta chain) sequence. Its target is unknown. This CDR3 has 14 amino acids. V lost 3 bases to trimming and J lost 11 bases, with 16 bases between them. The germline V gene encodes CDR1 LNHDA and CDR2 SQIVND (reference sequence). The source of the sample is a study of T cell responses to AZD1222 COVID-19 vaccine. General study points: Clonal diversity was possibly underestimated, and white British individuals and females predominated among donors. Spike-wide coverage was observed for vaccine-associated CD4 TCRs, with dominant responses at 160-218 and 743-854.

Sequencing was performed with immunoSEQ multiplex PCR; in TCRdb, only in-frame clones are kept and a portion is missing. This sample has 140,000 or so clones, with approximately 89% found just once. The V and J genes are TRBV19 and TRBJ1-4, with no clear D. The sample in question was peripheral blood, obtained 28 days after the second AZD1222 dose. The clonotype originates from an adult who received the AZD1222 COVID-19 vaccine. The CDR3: CASSIPGSLGKLFF. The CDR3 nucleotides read TGTGCCAGTAGTATCCCGGGGTCCCTTGGGAAACTGTTTTTT.